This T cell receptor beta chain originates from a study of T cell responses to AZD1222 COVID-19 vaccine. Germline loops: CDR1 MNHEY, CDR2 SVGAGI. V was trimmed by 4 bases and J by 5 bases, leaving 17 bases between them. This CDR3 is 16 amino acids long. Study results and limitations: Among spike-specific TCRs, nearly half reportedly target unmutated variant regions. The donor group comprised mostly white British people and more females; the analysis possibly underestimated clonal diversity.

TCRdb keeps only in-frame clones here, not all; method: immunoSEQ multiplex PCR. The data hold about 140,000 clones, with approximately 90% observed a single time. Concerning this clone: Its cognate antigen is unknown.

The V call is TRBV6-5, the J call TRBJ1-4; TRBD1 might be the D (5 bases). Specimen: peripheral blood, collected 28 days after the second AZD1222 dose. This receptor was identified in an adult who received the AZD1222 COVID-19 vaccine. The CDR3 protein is CASSSDVGDGNEKLFF. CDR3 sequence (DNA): TGTGCCAGCAGTTCCGACGTCGGGGACGGCAATGAAAAACTGTTTTTT.